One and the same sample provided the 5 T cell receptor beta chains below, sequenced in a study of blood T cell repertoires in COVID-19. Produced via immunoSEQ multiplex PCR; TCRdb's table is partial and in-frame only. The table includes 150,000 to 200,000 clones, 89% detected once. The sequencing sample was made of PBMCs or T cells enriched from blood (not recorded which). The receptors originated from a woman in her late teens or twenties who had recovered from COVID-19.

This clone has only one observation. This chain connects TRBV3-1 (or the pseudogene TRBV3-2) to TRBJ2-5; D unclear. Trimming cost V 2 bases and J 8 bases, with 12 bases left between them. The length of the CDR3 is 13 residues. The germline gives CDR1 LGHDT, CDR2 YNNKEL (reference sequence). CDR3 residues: CASSQFVEETQYF. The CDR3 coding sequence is TGTGCCAGCAGCCAATTTGTCGAGGAAACCCAGTACTTC.

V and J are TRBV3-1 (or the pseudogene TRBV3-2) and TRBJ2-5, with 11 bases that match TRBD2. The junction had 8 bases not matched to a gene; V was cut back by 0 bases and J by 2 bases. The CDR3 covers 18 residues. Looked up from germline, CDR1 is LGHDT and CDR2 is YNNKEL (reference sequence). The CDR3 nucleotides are TGTGCCAGCAGCCAAGATCCAGGACTAGCGGGTTTACAAGAGACCCAGTACTTC. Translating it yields CASSQDPGLAGLQETQYF.

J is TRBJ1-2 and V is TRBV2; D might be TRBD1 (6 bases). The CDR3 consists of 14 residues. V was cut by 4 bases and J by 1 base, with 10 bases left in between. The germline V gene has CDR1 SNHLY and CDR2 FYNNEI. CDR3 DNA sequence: TGTGCCAGCAGTGGGGGGCCGATTAACTATGGCTACACCTTC. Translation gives CASSGGPINYGYTF. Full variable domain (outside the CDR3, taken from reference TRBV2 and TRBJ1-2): EPEVTQTPSHQVTQMGQEVILRCVPISNHLYFYWYRQILGQKVEFLVSFYNNEISEKSEIFDDQFSVERPDGSNFTLKIRSTKLEDSAMYFCASSGGPINYGYTFGSGTRLTVV.

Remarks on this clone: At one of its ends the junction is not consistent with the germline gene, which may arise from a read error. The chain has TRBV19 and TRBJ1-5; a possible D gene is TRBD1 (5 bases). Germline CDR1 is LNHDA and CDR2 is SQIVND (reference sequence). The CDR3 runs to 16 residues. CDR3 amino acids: CASSIDRGRPEQPQHF. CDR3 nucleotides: TGTGCCAGTAGCATAGACCGGGGGAGACCGGAACAGCCCCAGCATTTT. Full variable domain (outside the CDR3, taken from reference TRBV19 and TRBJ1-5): DGGITQSPKYLFRKEGQNVTLSCEQNLNHDAMYWYRQDPGQGLRLIYYSQIVNDFQKGDIAEGYSVSREKKESFPLTVTSAQKNPTAFYLCASSIDRGRPEQPQHFGDGTRLSIL.

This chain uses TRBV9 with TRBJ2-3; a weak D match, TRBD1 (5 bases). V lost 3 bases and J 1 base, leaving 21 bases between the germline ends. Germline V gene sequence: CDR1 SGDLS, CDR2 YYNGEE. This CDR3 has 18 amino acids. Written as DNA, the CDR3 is TGTGCCAGCAGCGGCGTGGGCTGGACAACCCTTGGCACAGATACGCAGTATTTT. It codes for CASSGVGWTTLGTDTQYF.